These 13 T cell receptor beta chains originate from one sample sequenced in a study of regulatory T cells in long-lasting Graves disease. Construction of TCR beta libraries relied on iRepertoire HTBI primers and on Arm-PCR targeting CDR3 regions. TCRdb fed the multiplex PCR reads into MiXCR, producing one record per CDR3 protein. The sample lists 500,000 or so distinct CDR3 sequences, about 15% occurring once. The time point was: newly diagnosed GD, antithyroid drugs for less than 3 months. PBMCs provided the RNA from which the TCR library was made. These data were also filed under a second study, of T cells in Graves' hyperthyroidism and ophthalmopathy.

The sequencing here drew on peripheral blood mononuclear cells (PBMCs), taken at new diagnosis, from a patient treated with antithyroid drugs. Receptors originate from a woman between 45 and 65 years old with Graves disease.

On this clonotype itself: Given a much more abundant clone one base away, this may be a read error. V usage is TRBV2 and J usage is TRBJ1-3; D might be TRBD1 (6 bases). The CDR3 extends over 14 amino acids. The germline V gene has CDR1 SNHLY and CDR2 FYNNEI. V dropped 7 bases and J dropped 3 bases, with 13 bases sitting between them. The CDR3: CASTAAGVGNTIYF. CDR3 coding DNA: TGTGCCAGCACCGCAGCAGGGGTTGGAAACACCATATATTTT.

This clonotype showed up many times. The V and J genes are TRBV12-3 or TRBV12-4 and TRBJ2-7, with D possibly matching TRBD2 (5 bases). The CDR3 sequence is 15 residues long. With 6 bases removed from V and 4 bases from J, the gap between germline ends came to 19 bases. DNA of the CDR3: TGTGCCAGCAGCACGGACGGAGGCGGTTTTTACGAGCAGTACTTC. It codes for CASSTDGGGFYEQYF.

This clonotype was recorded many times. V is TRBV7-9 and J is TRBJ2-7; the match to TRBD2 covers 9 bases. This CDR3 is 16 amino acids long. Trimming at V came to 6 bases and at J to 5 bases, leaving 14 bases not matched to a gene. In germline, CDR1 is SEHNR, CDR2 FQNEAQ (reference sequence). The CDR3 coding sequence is TGTGCCAGCAGTCTCCGATTAGCGGGAGTTGGCCACGAGCAGTACTTC. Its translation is CASSLRLAGVGHEQYF.

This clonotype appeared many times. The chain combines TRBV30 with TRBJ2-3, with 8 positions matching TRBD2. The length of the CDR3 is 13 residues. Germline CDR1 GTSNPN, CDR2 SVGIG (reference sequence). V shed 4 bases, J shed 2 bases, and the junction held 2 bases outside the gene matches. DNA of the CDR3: TGTGCCTGGACTAGCGGGTACACAGATACGCAGTATTTT. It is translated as CAWTSGYTDTQYF.

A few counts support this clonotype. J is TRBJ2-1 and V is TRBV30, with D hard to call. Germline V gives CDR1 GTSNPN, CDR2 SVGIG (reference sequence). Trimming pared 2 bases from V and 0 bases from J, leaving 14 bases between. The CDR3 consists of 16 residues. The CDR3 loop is CAWSMGGFSSYNEQFF. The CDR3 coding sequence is TGTGCCTGGAGTATGGGCGGCTTTAGCTCCTACAATGAGCAGTTCTTC.

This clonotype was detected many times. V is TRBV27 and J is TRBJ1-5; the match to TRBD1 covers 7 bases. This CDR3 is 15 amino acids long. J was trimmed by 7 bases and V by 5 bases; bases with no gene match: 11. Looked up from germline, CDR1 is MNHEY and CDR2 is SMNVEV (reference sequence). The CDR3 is CASSPRGGGAQPQHF. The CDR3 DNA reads TGTGCCAGCAGTCCCCGGGGAGGGGGCGCGCAGCCCCAGCATTTT.

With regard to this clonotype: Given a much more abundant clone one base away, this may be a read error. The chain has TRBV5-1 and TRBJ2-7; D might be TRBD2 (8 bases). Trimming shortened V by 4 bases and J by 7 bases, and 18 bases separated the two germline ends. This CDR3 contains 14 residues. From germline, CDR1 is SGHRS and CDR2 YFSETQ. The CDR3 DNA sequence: TGCGCCAGCAGCCCGGGAGGGGCAGGGGGTGAGCAGTACTTC. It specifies CASSPGGAGGEQYF.

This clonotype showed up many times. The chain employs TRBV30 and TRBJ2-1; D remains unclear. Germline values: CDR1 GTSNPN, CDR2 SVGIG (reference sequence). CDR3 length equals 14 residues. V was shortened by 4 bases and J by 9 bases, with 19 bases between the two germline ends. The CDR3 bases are TGTGCCTGGACCATACACCCAGAAAGCGTTGAGCAGTTCTTC. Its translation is CAWTIHPESVEQFF.

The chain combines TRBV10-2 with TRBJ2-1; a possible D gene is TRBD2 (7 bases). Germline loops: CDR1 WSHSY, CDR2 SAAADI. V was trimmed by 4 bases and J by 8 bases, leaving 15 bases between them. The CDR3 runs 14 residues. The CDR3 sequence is CASSGTSGGDEQFF. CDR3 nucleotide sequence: TGCGCCAGCAGTGGGACTAGTGGGGGCGATGAGCAGTTCTTC.

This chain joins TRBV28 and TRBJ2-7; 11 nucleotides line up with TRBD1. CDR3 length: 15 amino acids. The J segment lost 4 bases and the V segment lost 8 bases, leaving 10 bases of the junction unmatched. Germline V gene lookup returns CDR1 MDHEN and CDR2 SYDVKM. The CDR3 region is CASSGTGGAGYEQYF. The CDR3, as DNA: TGTGCCAGCTCTGGGACAGGGGGGGCTGGGTACGAGCAGTACTTC.

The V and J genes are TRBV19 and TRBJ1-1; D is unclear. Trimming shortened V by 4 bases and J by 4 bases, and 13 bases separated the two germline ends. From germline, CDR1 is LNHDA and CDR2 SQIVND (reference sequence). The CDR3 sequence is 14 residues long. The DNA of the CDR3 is TGTGCCAGTAGTAATGTCGGGGAGGTCACTGAAGCTTTCTTT. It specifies CASSNVGEVTEAFF.

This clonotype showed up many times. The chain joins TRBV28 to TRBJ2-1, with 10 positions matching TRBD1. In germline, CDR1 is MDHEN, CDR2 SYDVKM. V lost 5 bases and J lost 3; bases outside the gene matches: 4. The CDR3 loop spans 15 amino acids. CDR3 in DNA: TGTGCCAGCAGTGACCGGGACAGGGGCTACAATGAGCAGTTCTTC. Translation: CASSDRDRGYNEQFF.

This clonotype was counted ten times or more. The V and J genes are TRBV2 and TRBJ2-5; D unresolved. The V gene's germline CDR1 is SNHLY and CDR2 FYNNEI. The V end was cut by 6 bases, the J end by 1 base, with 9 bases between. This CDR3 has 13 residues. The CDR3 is CASRIVPQETQYF. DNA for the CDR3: TGTGCCAGCAGGATCGTCCCCCAAGAGACCCAGTACTTC.